This T cell receptor (beta chain) was captured in a study of blood T cell repertoires in COVID-19. Sequencing used immunoSEQ multiplex PCR; TCRdb keeps in-frame clones, though not all of them. The table includes a few hundred thousand clones, 75% to 90% detected once. In germline, CDR1 is SGHDT, CDR2 YYEEEE. The V end lost 2 bases, the J end lost 6 bases, and 9 bases lay between the germline ends. This CDR3 is built from 13 residues. What was sequenced was PBMCs or T cells enriched from blood (not recorded which). This chain joins TRBV5-6 and TRBJ2-1; D is uncertain. This receptor was taken from a woman aged 50 to 65 who had recovered from COVID-19. In DNA form, the CDR3 reads TGTGCCAGCAGCTTTTCCCGCGGCAATGAGCAGTTCTTC. This gives the protein CASSFSRGNEQFF.